These 14 T cell receptor beta chains originate from one sample sequenced in a study of blood T cells in healthy people across ages. A second roughly 6 to 11 cycle PCR used barcoded and J-beta primers. TCRdb ran MiXCR on the 5' RACE reads and lists one entry per CDR3 protein. Among fewer than 900,000 distinct CDR3 sequences, 43% were seen once, and the ten largest hold under 25%. Sequencing used blood. The receptors were sampled from an older woman in good health.

This clonotype was picked up many times. The chain couples TRBV7-2 to TRBJ2-7; 8 bases line up with TRBD1. The CDR3 runs to 14 residues. V was clipped by 7 bases and J by 2 bases; unmatched bases: 7. CDR1 is SGHTA and CDR2 is FQGNSA in the germline V gene. This CDR3 reads CASTSGTGTYEQYF. The CDR3 DNA reads as TGTGCCAGCACCTCGGGGACAGGAACCTACGAGCAGTACTTC.

The chain has TRBV29-1 and TRBJ2-4; possible D gene TRBD1, 6 bases. The better agreement between TRBJ2-7 and the DNA end casts doubt on the J call. Germline lookup yields CDR1 SQVTM and CDR2 ANQGSEA. The CDR3 sequence is 12 residues long. CDR3 sequence reads: CSVEEQGDEQYF. As DNA, the CDR3 is TGCAGCGTTGAAGAACAGGGTGACGAGCAGTACTTC.

The CDR3: CASSRNRGNQPQHF. DNA of the CDR3: TGTGCCAGCAGTAGGAACAGGGGAAATCAGCCCCAGCATTTT. V usage is TRBV2 and J usage is TRBJ1-5; 7 bases agree with TRBD1. CDR3 size: 14 residues. From germline, CDR1 is SNHLY and CDR2 FYNNEI. V was pared by 5 bases and J by 4 bases, with 5 bases of the junction left unmatched.

This clonotype was recorded at least ten times. The J gene is TRBJ2-5, the V gene TRBV7-9, with TRBD2 as a possible D gene (6 bases). The CDR3 spans 12 residues. V was cut by 6 bases and J by 5 bases, with 10 bases left in between. CDR1 is SEHNR, CDR2 FQNEAQ, per germline (reference sequence). The CDR3 spells CASSPSVETQYF. For the CDR3, the DNA is TGTGCCAGCAGTCCTAGCGTCGAGACCCAGTACTTC.

The chain recombines TRBV7-6 with TRBJ2-2; 9 nucleotides agree with TRBD1. Per germline, CDR1 SGHVS and CDR2 FNYEAQ. CDR3 length: 17 amino acids. V was pared by 5 bases and J by 0 bases, with 7 bases of the junction left unmatched. The chain's CDR3 is CASSLTQGAPNTGELFF. Here the CDR3 DNA reads TGTGCCAGCAGCCTTACACAGGGGGCGCCGAACACCGGGGAGCTGTTTTTT.

This clonotype occurred a few times. A much larger clonotype is one base distant, so this may be a read error. This chain joins TRBV6-2 or TRBV6-3 and TRBJ2-1; possible D gene TRBD2, 5 bases. The germline CDR1 and CDR2 sequences are MNHEY and SVGEGT. The V end lost 4 bases, the J end lost 4 bases, and 11 bases lay between the germline ends. The CDR3 consists of 14 residues. CDR3 region: CASSFTGGYNEQFF. The CDR3 DNA reads TGTGCCAGCAGTTTCACTGGCGGGTACAATGAGCAGTTCTTC.

The chain carries TRBV29-1 and TRBJ1-4, with D possibly matching TRBD1 (6 bases). V lost 6 bases and J 5 bases, leaving 13 bases between the germline ends. Per the germline V gene, CDR1 is SQVTM and CDR2 is ANQGSEA. This CDR3 spans 13 amino acids. CDR3 in amino acids: CSVTGLENEKLFF. CDR3 nucleotides: TGCAGCGTAACAGGGCTAGAAAATGAAAAACTGTTTTTT.

This clonotype was observed a few times. The chain employs TRBV27 and TRBJ2-4; 7 nucleotides align to TRBD1. The CDR3 is made up of 13 amino acids. Germline V gene lookup returns CDR1 MNHEY and CDR2 SMNVEV (reference sequence). J was trimmed by 11 bases and V by 6 bases; bases with no gene match: 10. The chain's CDR3 is CASRPPGQSVQYF. CDR3 sequence (DNA): TGTGCCAGCAGACCCCCGGGACAGAGCGTTCAGTACTTC.

This sequence joins TRBV20-1 and TRBJ2-1, with TRBD2 matching 9 bases. Germline assignment: CDR1 DFQATT and CDR2 SNEGSKA (reference sequence). The CDR3 is 16 residues long. After removal of 5 bases from V and 4 bases from J, the junction contained 12 bases not matched to a gene. The CDR3 region has the DNA TGCAGTGCTCGACGGGTCGTAGCGGGGGTTTACAATGAGCAGTTCTTC. Translation gives CSARRVVAGVYNEQFF.

The chain carries TRBV6-5 and TRBJ2-1, with D tentatively TRBD2 (6 bases). V lost 6 bases and J lost 5, with 11 bases in between. This CDR3 has 13 amino acids. CDR1 is MNHEY and CDR2 is SVGAGI in the germline V gene. The CDR3 coding sequence is TGTGCCAGCAGCACCCCGGGGGACAATGAGCAGTTCTTC. It yields the protein CASSTPGDNEQFF.

The chain links TRBV15 to TRBJ1-5; no clear D gene. V dropped 0 bases and J dropped 6 bases, with 12 bases sitting between them. CDR1 is LNHNV and CDR2 is YYDKDF in the germline V gene (reference sequence). The CDR3 runs to 15 residues. CDR3: CATSRDPLGGQPQHF. In nucleotides, the CDR3 is TGTGCCACCAGCAGAGACCCCCTCGGCGGTCAGCCCCAGCATTTT.

Comment on this clonotype: The junction and the germline gene differ at one end; a read error may be behind it. The chain employs TRBV9 and TRBJ2-3; D is unresolved. CDR1 and CDR2 from the germline V gene are SGDLS and YYNGEE. This CDR3 is built from 15 residues. The CDR3 DNA is TGTGCTAGCAGCGTAGGAGTGACTAGCACAGATACGCAGTATTTT. Amino acid sequence: CASSVGVTSTDTQYF.

The chain uses TRBV20-1 and TRBJ2-5, with a possible D match to TRBD2 (7 bases). V was clipped by 0 bases and J by 4 bases, with 21 bases between them. The CDR3 spans 17 residues. The germline CDR1 and CDR2 sequences are DFQATT and SNEGSKA (reference sequence). In DNA, the CDR3 is TGCAGTGCTAGAGATCCGCTACAGGGAAGGGGGGGAGAGACCCAGTACTTC. Its translation is CSARDPLQGRGGETQYF.

In the case of this clonotype: A much larger clonotype is one base distant, so this may be a read error. CDR3 residues: CASSVGLGRREQYF. As DNA, the CDR3 is TGTGCCAGCAGCGTAGGCCTGGGGCGTCGCGAGCAGTACTTC. The gene calls are TRBV13 and TRBJ2-7, with D perhaps TRBD1 (5 bases). The CDR3 loop spans 14 amino acids. CDR1 PRHDT and CDR2 FYEKMQ come from the germline V gene (reference sequence).